One sample yielded the 26 T cell receptor beta chains listed below, sequenced in a study of radiotherapy plus CTLA-4 blockade in lung cancer. Here immunoSEQ multiplex PCR was the method, and the copy in TCRdb shows in-frame clones only, minus some. The sample holds 50,000 to 65,000 clones, approximately 84% seen once. The material sequenced was peripheral blood, taken from a patient treated with radiotherapy plus ipilimumab. The receptors shown here come from a human donor with non-small cell lung cancer whose response to radiotherapy plus ipilimumab could not be evaluated.

This clone was recorded only once. The gene calls are TRBV5-6 and TRBJ1-1, with D uncertain. CDR3 length: 16 amino acids. Germline V gives CDR1 SGHDT, CDR2 YYEEEE. Deletions cut 2 bases from V and 3 bases from J, with 17 bases between. CDR3 DNA sequence: TGTGCCAGCAGCTTCAGTAGAGGGTACCCGTACACTGAAGCTTTCTTT. Amino acids: CASSFSRGYPYTEAFF.

This chain's CDR3 is CASSLDPGLATMNTEAFF. Here the CDR3 DNA reads TGTGCCAGCAGCTTGGACCCAGGTCTCGCCACCATGAACACTGAAGCTTTCTTT. J is TRBJ1-1 and V is TRBV5-4; D gene unclear. The V end was cut by 0 bases, the J end by 0 bases, with 18 bases between. There are 18 residues in the CDR3. Germline loops: CDR1 SGHNT, CDR2 YYREEE (reference sequence).

The chain combines TRBV5-1 with TRBJ2-1; 10 nucleotides match TRBD2. This CDR3 region has 15 residues. The V and J ends lost 2 bases and 6 bases, in that order; junction bases with no gene match: 5. CDR1 SGHRS and CDR2 YFSETQ come from the germline V gene. The CDR3: CASSLAGGPRNEQFF. The CDR3 bases are TGCGCCAGCAGCTTAGCGGGGGGGCCCCGCAATGAGCAGTTCTTC.

The chain couples TRBV6-5 to TRBJ2-5, with 11 bases fitting TRBD2. Germline loops: CDR1 MNHEY, CDR2 SVGAGI. The ends lost 6 bases at V and 4 bases at J; junction bases unmatched: 7. The CDR3 runs to 15 residues. The CDR3 DNA reads as TGTGCCAGCAGAAGTAGCGGGGGGGGAGTAGAGACCCAGTACTTC. Amino acids: CASRSSGGGVETQYF.

This clone was recorded only once. The genes are TRBV6-4 and TRBJ1-2; 9 bases map to TRBD1. The CDR3 runs 17 residues. The V gene end was trimmed by 4 bases and the J gene end by 1 base; junction bases not matched to a gene: 10. Germline CDR1 and CDR2: MRHNA and SNTAGT. CDR3 sequence reads: CASSAEERQGGNYGYTF. CDR3 DNA: TGTGCCAGCAGTGCAGAGGAAAGACAGGGGGGTAACTATGGCTACACCTTC.

V gene TRBV5-6 combines with J gene TRBJ2-3, with 10 bases fitting TRBD2. The J segment lost 2 bases and the V segment lost 1 base, leaving 4 bases of the junction unmatched. CDR1 and CDR2 from the germline V gene are SGHDT and YYEEEE. This CDR3 is 16 amino acids long. The CDR3 region is CASSLRTSGLTDTQYF. The CDR3 nucleotides read TGTGCCAGCAGCTTGAGGACTAGCGGACTCACAGATACGCAGTATTTT.

The rearrangement uses TRBV29-1 and TRBJ2-7, with 8 positions matching TRBD2. The CDR3 is 14 residues long. The trim removed 1 base at V and 1 base at J, leaving 3 bases unmatched. Germline V lookup: CDR1 SQVTM, CDR2 ANQGSEA. This CDR3 is CSVEVAGISYEQYF. The CDR3 nucleotides are TGCAGCGTTGAAGTAGCGGGAATATCCTACGAGCAGTACTTC.

The chain uses TRBV13 and TRBJ1-6; a weak D match, TRBD1 (6 bases). There are 15 residues in the CDR3. The germline V gene has CDR1 PRHDT and CDR2 FYEKMQ (reference sequence). V was clipped by 5 bases and J by 6 bases, with 14 bases between them. The CDR3 DNA reads TGTGCCAGCAGCGGACGACAGGAGATTAATTCACCCCTCCACTTT. As protein: CASSGRQEINSPLHF.

The sample holds a few counts of this clone. The rearrangement links TRBV7-2 to TRBJ1-1, with TRBD1 as a possible D gene (6 bases). Deletions cut 0 bases from V and 4 bases from J, with 27 bases between. Germline CDR1 SGHTA, CDR2 FQGNSA. This CDR3 has 20 residues. The CDR3 reads CASSLADRTLRWGVSTEAFF. CDR3 DNA sequence: TGTGCCAGCAGCTTAGCTGACAGGACCTTGAGGTGGGGAGTTTCCACTGAAGCTTTCTTT.

The J gene is TRBJ1-1, the V gene TRBV7-2; 8 bases align to TRBD1. From germline, CDR1 is SGHTA and CDR2 FQGNSA. The CDR3 is 14 amino acids. J gave up 4 bases and V 5 bases, and 6 bases lay outside the gene matches. The CDR3 protein is CASSGQGWGTEAFF. The CDR3 bases are TGTGCCAGCAGCGGACAGGGCTGGGGCACTGAAGCTTTCTTT.

The chain recombines TRBV5-1 with TRBJ2-6, with D unresolved. The CDR3 loop spans 15 amino acids. Trimming cost V 4 bases and J 0 bases, with 8 bases left between them. The germline CDR1 and CDR2 sequences are SGHRS and YFSETQ. Written as DNA, the CDR3 is TGCGCCAGCAGCGTCCAGGTCTCTGGGGCCAACGTCCTGACTTTC. Its protein product is CASSVQVSGANVLTF.

V is TRBV6-5 and J is TRBJ2-3; 11 bases line up with TRBD2. Germline assignment: CDR1 MNHEY and CDR2 SVGAGI. The CDR3 runs 16 residues. The V segment lost 2 bases and the J segment 8 bases; nucleotides outside the gene matches: 9. In DNA form, the CDR3 reads TGTGCCAGCAGTTACCTGACTAGCGGGATGGGAGTTACGCAGTATTTT. Encoded protein: CASSYLTSGMGVTQYF.

This chain connects TRBV5-1 to TRBJ2-2, with D perhaps matching TRBD1 (6 bases). This CDR3 has 16 residues. V shed 5 bases and J shed 1 base, with 15 bases lying between them. Germline-derived CDR1 and CDR2 are SGHRS and YFSETQ. The CDR3 DNA reads as TGCGCCAGCAGTCCAGTAGGACAGAAGAACACCGGGGAGCTGTTTTTT. Translating it yields CASSPVGQKNTGELFF.

This chain connects TRBV7-9 to TRBJ2-3, with D possibly matching TRBD2 (6 bases). Looked up from germline, CDR1 is SEHNR and CDR2 is FQNEAQ (reference sequence). The V gene lost 5 bases and the J gene lost 1 base, with 13 bases spanning the gap. The CDR3 runs to 15 residues. The CDR3 spells CASSPRASGTDTQYF. CDR3 DNA sequence: TGTGCCAGCAGCCCAAGGGCTAGCGGCACAGATACGCAGTATTTT.

The V and J genes are TRBV9 and TRBJ2-7; 9 bases fit TRBD1. The J segment lost 6 bases and the V segment lost 2 bases, leaving 9 bases of the junction unmatched. Germline-derived CDR1 and CDR2 are SGDLS and YYNGEE. This CDR3 spans 15 amino acids. CDR3 sequence (DNA): TGTGCCAGCAGCGTCAGAACAGGGGGCGCGGCCGAGCAGTACTTC. This encodes CASSVRTGGAAEQYF. The whole variable domain, filled in from reference TRBV9 and TRBJ2-7, reads DSGVTQTPKHLITATGQRVTLRCSPRSGDLSVYWYQQSLDQGLQFLIQYYNGEERAKGNILERFSAQQFPDLHSELNLSSLELGDSALYFCASSVRTGGAAEQYFGPGTRLTVT.

The chain joins TRBV7-2 to TRBJ1-1, with a weak D call TRBD1 (6 bases). The CDR3 spans 13 residues. Germline CDR1 is SGHTA and CDR2 is FQGNSA. With 1 base removed from V and 10 bases from J, the gap between germline ends came to 13 bases. DNA of the CDR3: TGTGCCAGCAGCTTAGAACAGGGAGTGGTAGCTTTCTTT. This encodes CASSLEQGVVAFF.

Judged by abundance, this clone is medium-sized. The V and J genes are TRBV5-1 and TRBJ2-7; 7 bases map to TRBD2. V dropped 0 bases and J dropped 4; count of bases not matched to a gene: 4. This CDR3 has 14 residues. CDR1 and CDR2 from the germline V gene are SGHRS and YFSETQ. The CDR3 DNA reads TGCGCCAGCAGCTTGGGCGGGAGCAAATACGAGCAGTACTTC. This gives the protein CASSLGGSKYEQYF. Based on the CDR3 plus reference TRBV5-1 and TRBJ2-7, the full variable domain is KAGVTQTPRYLIKTRGQQVTLSCSPISGHRSVSWYQQTPGQGLQFLFEYFSETQRNKGNFPGRFSGRQFSNSRSEMNVSTLELGDSALYLCASSLGGSKYEQYFGPGTRLTVT.

J is TRBJ2-2 and V is TRBV7-2; possible D gene TRBD1, 6 bases. The CDR3 is made up of 15 amino acids. V lost 5 bases and J 6 bases, leaving 16 bases between the germline ends. CDR1 SGHTA and CDR2 FQGNSA come from the germline V gene. As DNA, the CDR3 is TGTGCCAGCAGCGCTAGGGGGAACAGGGCCGGGGAGCTGTTTTTT. Its translation is CASSARGNRAGELFF.

J is TRBJ2-5 and V is TRBV4-1, with 11 positions matching TRBD2. This CDR3 region has 15 residues. The V gene's germline CDR1 is MGHRA and CDR2 YSYEKL. V trimming: 0 bases; J trimming: 10 bases; junction bases outside the gene matches: 7. The CDR3 DNA is TGCGCCAGCAGCCAAGAACTAGCGGGGGCTTATGGCCAGTACTTC. Amino acids: CASSQELAGAYGQYF.

The chain links TRBV28 to TRBJ1-1, with 10 nucleotides matching TRBD1. The length of the CDR3 is 14 residues. The ends lost 8 bases at V and 5 bases at J; junction bases unmatched: 8. From germline, CDR1 is MDHEN and CDR2 SYDVKM. CDR3 region: CASPPGQGLTEAFF. The CDR3 nucleotides are TGTGCCAGCCCCCCGGGACAGGGGTTGACTGAAGCTTTCTTT.

CDR3 region: CASSRTSGRTNEQFF. DNA of the CDR3: TGTGCCAGCAGTCGGACTAGCGGGAGGACCAATGAGCAGTTCTTC. J is TRBJ2-1 and V is TRBV28, with 14 bases matching TRBD2. The CDR3 has 15 amino acids. With V trimmed by 5 bases and J by 6 bases, 3 bases remained unmatched. Germline V CDR1 and CDR2: MDHEN, SYDVKM.

This chain connects TRBV19 to TRBJ2-2; tentative D call: TRBD2 (5 bases). This CDR3 region has 15 residues. Trimming pared 4 bases from V and 7 bases from J, leaving 16 bases between. Germline V gene sequence: CDR1 LNHDA, CDR2 SQIVND (reference sequence). Here the CDR3 reads CASSNREGPGGELFF. In DNA, the CDR3 is TGTGCCAGTAGTAATCGAGAGGGCCCGGGCGGGGAGCTGTTTTTT. The full variable domain, rest sourced from reference TRBV19 and TRBJ2-2, is DGGITQSPKYLFRKEGQNVTLSCEQNLNHDAMYWYRQDPGQGLRLIYYSQIVNDFQKGDIAEGYSVSREKKESFPLTVTSAQKNPTAFYLCASSNREGPGGELFFGEGSRLTVL.

This clone was seen a handful of times. J is TRBJ1-2 and V is TRBV4-3, with D unresolved. The CDR3 is made up of 16 amino acids. Per the germline V gene, CDR1 is LGHNA and CDR2 is YSLEER. V lost 2 bases to trimming and J lost 5 bases, with 18 bases between them. The CDR3, as DNA: TGCGCCAGCAGCCAACGGGTGGCGGAGGCCCATTATGGCTACACCTTC. It codes for CASSQRVAEAHYGYTF.

The chain is built from TRBV10-3 and TRBJ2-7; weak D call: TRBD2 (5 bases). CDR1 is ENHRY and CDR2 is SYGVKD in the germline V gene. V lost 7 bases, J lost 2 bases, and 15 bases lay in between. This CDR3 spans 14 amino acids. DNA for the CDR3: TGTGCCATCAAGGGTCAGACGGGGACCTACGAGCAGTACTTC. Translation gives CAIKGQTGTYEQYF.

J is TRBJ2-3 and V is TRBV11-3; 7 bases map to TRBD2. With V trimmed by 4 bases and J by 1 base, 8 bases remained unmatched. The germline CDR1 and CDR2 sequences are SGHNT and YENEEA. This CDR3 is built from 16 residues. This chain's CDR3 is CASSSAGLTGTDTQYF. Here the CDR3 DNA reads TGTGCCAGCAGCTCCGCGGGACTAACCGGCACAGATACGCAGTATTTT.

The chain combines TRBV29-1 with TRBJ2-2; 8 bases align to TRBD2. This CDR3 is 14 amino acids long. The junction had 5 bases not matched to a gene; V was cut back by 4 bases and J by 4 bases. The germline CDR1 and CDR2 sequences are SQVTM and ANQGSEA. The CDR3 region is CSVGTSWSTGELFF. Here the CDR3 DNA reads TGCAGCGTTGGGACTAGCTGGAGCACCGGGGAGCTGTTTTTT.